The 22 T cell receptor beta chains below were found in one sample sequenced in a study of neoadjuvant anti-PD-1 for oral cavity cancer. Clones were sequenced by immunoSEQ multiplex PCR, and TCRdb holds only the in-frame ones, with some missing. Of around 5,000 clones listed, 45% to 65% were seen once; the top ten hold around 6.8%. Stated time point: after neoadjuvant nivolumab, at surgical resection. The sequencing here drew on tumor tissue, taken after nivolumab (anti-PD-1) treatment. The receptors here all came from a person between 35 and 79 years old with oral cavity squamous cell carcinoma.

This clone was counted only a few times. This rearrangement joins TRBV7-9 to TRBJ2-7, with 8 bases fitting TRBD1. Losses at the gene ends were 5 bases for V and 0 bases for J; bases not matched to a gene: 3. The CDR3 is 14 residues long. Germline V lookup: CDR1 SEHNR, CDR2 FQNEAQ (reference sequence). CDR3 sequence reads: CASSPTGDSYEQYF. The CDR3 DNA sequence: TGTGCCAGCAGCCCGACAGGGGACTCCTACGAGCAGTACTTC.

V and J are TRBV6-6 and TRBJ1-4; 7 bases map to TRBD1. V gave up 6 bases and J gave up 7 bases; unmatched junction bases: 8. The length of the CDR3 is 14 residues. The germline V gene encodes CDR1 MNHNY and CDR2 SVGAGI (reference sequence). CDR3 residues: CASRVRQGGEKLFF. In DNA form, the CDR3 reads TGTGCCAGCAGGGTCCGACAGGGTGGTGAAAAACTGTTTTTT.

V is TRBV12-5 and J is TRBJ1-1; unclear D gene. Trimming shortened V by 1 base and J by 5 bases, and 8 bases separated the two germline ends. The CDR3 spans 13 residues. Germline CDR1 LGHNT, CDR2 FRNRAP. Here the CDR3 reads CASGLGTGTEAFF. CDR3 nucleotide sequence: TGTGCTAGTGGTTTGGGTACGGGAACTGAAGCTTTCTTT. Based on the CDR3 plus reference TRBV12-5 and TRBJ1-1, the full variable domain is DARVTQTPRHKVTEMGQEVTMRCQPILGHNTVFWYRQTMMQGLELLAYFRNRAPLDDSGMPKDRFSAEMPDATLATLKIQPSEPRDSAVYFCASGLGTGTEAFFGQGTRLTVV.

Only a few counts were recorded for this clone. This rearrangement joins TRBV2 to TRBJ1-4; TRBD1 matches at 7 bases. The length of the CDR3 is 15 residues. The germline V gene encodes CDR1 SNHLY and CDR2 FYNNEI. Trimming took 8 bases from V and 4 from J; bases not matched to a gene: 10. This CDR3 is CASRQEGAINEKLFF. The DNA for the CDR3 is TGTGCCAGCCGGCAGGAGGGGGCCATTAATGAAAAACTGTTTTTT.

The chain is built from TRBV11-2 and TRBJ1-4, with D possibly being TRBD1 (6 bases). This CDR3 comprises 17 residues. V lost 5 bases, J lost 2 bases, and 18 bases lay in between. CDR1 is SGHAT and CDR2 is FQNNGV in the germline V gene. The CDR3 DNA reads TGTGCCAGCAGCCCACCCGGACGGGGGCGGACTAATGAAAAACTGTTTTTT. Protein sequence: CASSPPGRGRTNEKLFF.

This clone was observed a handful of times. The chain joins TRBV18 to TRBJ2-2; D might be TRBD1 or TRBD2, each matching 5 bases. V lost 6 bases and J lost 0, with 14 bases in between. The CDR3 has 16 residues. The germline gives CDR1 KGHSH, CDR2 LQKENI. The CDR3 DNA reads TGTGCCAGCTCCACCCGAGGGGTGGCGAACACCGGGGAGCTGTTTTTT. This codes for CASSTRGVANTGELFF.

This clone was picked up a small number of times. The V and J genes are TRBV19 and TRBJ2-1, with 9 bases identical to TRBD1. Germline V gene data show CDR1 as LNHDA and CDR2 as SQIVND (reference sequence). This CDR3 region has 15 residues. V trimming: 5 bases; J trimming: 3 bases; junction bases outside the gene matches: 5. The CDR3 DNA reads TGTGCCAGTAGTCCTGGACAGGGGCACTACAATGAGCAGTTCTTC. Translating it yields CASSPGQGHYNEQFF. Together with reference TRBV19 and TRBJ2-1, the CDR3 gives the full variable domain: DGGITQSPKYLFRKEGQNVTLSCEQNLNHDAMYWYRQDPGQGLRLIYYSQIVNDFQKGDIAEGYSVSREKKESFPLTVTSAQKNPTAFYLCASSPGQGHYNEQFFGPGTRLTVL.

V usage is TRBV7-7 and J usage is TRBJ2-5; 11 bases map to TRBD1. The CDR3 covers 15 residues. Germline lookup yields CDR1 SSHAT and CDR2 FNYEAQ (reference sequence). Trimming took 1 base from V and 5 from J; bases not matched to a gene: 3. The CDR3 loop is CASSLEGQGVETQYF. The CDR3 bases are TGTGCCAGCAGCTTAGAGGGACAGGGGGTTGAGACCCAGTACTTC.

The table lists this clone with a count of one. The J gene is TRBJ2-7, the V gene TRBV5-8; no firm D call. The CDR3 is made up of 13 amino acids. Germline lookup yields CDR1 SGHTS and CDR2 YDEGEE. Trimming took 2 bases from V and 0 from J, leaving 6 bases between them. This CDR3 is CASSFGGSYEQYF. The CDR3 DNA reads TGTGCCAGCAGCTTCGGCGGCTCCTACGAGCAGTACTTC.

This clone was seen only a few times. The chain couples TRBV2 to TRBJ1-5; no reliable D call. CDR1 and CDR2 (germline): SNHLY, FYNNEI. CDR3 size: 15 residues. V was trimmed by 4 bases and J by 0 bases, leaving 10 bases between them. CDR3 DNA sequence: TGTGCCAGCAGTGTTACCGGGTCTAGCAATCAGCCCCAGCATTTT. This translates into CASSVTGSSNQPQHF.

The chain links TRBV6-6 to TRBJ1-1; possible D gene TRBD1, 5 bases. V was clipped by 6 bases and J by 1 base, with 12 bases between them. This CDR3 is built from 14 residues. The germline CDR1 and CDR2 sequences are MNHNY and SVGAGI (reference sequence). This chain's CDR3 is CASRSGLGNTEAFF. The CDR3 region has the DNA TGTGCCAGCAGGTCGGGACTCGGGAACACTGAAGCTTTCTTT.

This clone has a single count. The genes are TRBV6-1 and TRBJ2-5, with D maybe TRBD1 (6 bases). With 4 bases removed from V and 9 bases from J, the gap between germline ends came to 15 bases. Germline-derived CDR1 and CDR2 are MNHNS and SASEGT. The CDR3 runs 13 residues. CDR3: CASSGVGAPPQYF. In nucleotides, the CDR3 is TGTGCCAGCAGTGGGGTGGGGGCCCCGCCCCAGTACTTC.

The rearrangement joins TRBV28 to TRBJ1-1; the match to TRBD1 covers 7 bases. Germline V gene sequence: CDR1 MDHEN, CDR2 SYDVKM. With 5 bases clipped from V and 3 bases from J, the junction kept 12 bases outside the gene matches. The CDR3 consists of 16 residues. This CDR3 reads CASSPLHRGGDTEAFF. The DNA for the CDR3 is TGTGCCAGCAGTCCTCTCCACAGGGGTGGGGACACTGAAGCTTTCTTT.

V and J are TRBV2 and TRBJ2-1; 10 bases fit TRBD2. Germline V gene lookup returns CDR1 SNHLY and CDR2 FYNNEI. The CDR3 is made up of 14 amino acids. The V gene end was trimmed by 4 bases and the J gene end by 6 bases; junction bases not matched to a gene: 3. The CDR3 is CASSAEREGNEQFF. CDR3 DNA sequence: TGTGCCAGCAGTGCGGAGCGGGAGGGCAATGAGCAGTTCTTC. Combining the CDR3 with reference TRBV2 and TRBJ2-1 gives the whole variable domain EPEVTQTPSHQVTQMGQEVILRCVPISNHLYFYWYRQILGQKVEFLVSFYNNEISEKSEIFDDQFSVERPDGSNFTLKIRSTKLEDSAMYFCASSAEREGNEQFFGPGTRLTVL.

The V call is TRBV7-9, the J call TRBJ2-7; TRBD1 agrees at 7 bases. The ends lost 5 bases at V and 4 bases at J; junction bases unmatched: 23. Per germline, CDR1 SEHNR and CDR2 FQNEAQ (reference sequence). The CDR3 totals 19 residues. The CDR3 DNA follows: TGTGCCAGCAGCCCCCCCGTCGATCTGACAGGGTATAGAGGATACGAGCAGTACTTC. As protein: CASSPPVDLTGYRGYEQYF.

The DNA for the CDR3 is TGTGCCAGCAGTGAGGGTCGAGGGGTTGGAAACACCATATATTTT. Translated: CASSEGRGVGNTIYF. The chain has TRBV2 and TRBJ1-3; D is perhaps TRBD1 (5 bases). The CDR3 is made up of 15 amino acids. The V gene's germline CDR1 is SNHLY and CDR2 FYNNEI. V was pared by 3 bases and J by 3 bases, with 12 bases between.

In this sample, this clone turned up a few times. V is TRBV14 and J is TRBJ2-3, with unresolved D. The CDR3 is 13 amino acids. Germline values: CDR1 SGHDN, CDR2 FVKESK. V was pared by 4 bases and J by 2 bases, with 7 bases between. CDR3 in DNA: TGTGCCAGCAGCCGCCGAACCACAGATACGCAGTATTTT. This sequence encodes CASSRRTTDTQYF.

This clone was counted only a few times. The CDR3 nucleotides are TGTGCCAGCAGTGAGGTAGCGGGGGGAACACGGGGGACCCAGTACTTC. This sequence encodes CASSEVAGGTRGTQYF. V is TRBV2 and J is TRBJ2-5; 10 bases line up with TRBD2. V lost 3 bases, J lost 7 bases, and 11 bases stayed unmatched. The CDR3 covers 16 residues. Per germline, CDR1 SNHLY and CDR2 FYNNEI.

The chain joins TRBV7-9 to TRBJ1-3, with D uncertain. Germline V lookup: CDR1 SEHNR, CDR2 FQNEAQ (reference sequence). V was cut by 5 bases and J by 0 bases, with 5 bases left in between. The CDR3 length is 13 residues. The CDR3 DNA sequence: TGTGCCAGCAGCCGGGACTCTGGAAACACCATATATTTT. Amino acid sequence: CASSRDSGNTIYF.

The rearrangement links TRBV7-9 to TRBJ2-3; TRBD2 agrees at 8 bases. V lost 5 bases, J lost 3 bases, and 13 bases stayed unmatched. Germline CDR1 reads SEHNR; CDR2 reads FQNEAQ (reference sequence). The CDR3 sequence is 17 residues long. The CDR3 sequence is CASSASGGASGTDTQYF. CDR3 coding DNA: TGTGCCAGCAGCGCCTCCGGGGGGGCGTCGGGAACAGATACGCAGTATTTT.

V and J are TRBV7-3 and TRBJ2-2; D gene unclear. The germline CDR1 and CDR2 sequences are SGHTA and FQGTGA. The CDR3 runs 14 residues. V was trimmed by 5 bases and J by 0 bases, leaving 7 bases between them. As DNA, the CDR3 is TGTGCCAGCAGCCCATTTGCGAACACCGGGGAGCTGTTTTTT. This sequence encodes CASSPFANTGELFF. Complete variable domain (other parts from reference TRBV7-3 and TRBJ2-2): GAGVSQTPSNKVTEKGKYVELRCDPISGHTALYWYRQSLGQGPEFLIYFQGTGAADDSGLPNDRFFAVRPEGSVSTLKIQRTERGDSAVYLCASSPFANTGELFFGEGSRLTVL.

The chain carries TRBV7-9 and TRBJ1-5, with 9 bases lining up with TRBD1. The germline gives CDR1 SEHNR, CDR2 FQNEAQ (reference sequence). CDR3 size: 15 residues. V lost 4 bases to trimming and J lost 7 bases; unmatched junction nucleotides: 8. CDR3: CASSSDRGAGQPQHF. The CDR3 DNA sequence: TGTGCCAGCAGCTCAGACAGGGGGGCAGGCCAGCCCCAGCATTTT.